Given below is one T cell receptor beta chain in context. Its antigen is unknown. V lost 0 bases and J lost 7; bases outside the gene matches: 9. CDR1 is MNHNS and CDR2 is SASEGT in the germline V gene. CDR3 size: 16 residues. With 60 Vbeta and 13 Jbeta primers, the PCR was carried out. Clones were read by immunoSEQ multiplex PCR, and TCRdb kept only the in-frame ones, dropping some. The table includes over 90,000 clones, 60% to 80% detected once. These data originate in a study of cytomegalovirus exposure and HLA in healthy donors. Study results and caveats: Prediction of most subjects' HLA-A and HLA-B alleles by TCR beta sequences was reportedly accurate. DRB1 had the most TCR associations and HLA-C the fewest, a later analysis found, with rates varying by HLA locus.

The source of this sequence is a woman aged 60 to 75 in good health and CMV-seropositive. This chain uses TRBV6-1 with TRBJ2-1; 7 bases map to TRBD2. The sequencing input was PBMCs. CDR3 nucleotide sequence: TGTGCCAGCAGTGAAGCGCGGGGGAGGGCTGGGAATGAGCAGTTCTTC. It encodes CASSEARGRAGNEQFF.